Listed below are T cell receptor beta chains from one sample, sequenced in a study of T cells in Graves' hyperthyroidism and ophthalmopathy. Using its own MiXCR run on the multiplex PCR reads, TCRdb lists one record per CDR3 protein. The sample carries about 380,000 distinct CDR3 sequences, under 20% recorded once. Sequences were obtained from blood. The receptor source for this set is a man in his late teens or twenties with Graves' ophthalmopathy. The CDR3 runs from the conserved cysteine through the conserved F or W. A D gene is named only where the DNA matches it firmly. Expanded clones get a size class; other rows say once, few or many, or leave the size out.

j_call,clone_size,v_call,d_call,cdr3_aa,cdr3_nt
TRBJ1-4,NA,TRBV6-1,NA,CASRQAENEKLFF,TGTGCCAGCAGGCAGGCAGAAAATGAAAAACTGTTTTTT
TRBJ2-5,NA,TRBV4-1,NA,CASSDNGVTQYF,TGCGCCAGCAGCGACAACGGGGTGACCCAGTACTTC
TRBJ2-6,NA,TRBV7-3,NA,CASSLWASGANVLTF,TGTGCCAGCAGCCTGTGGGCCTCTGGGGCCAACGTCCTGACTTTC
TRBJ1-2,many,TRBV7-9,NA,CASSLGRQGSYTF,TGTGCCAGCAGCTTAGGGAGGCAGGGAAGCTACACCTTC
TRBJ2-7,many,TRBV3-1,NA,CASSPGVGVSYEQYF,TGTGCCAGCAGCCCCGGGGTAGGGGTCAGCTACGAGCAGTACTTC
TRBJ1-3,NA,TRBV12-3/TRBV12-4,TRBD1,CASSPRTGGRGNTIYF,TGTGCCAGCAGTCCACGGACAGGGGGACGAGGAAACACCATATATTTT
TRBJ2-1,few,TRBV24-1,NA,CATSDFPTDHEQFF,TGTGCCACCAGTGATTTCCCCACGGATCATGAGCAGTTCTTC
TRBJ1-6,NA,TRBV11-2,NA,CASSLELAGSPLHF,TGTGCCAGCAGCTTAGAACTAGCGGGGTCACCCCTCCACTTT
TRBJ1-1,few,TRBV5-1,TRBD1,CASSLGGTGDTEAFF,TGCGCCAGCAGCTTGGGGGGGACAGGGGACACTGAAGCTTTCTTT
TRBJ2-7,once,TRBV4-3,NA,CASSRTVDSYSYEQYF,TGCGCCAGCAGCCGAACCGTCGACTCCTACTCCTACGAGCAGTACTTC
TRBJ1-6,many,TRBV2,NA,CASSVDVSYNSPLHF,TGTGCCAGCAGTGTTGACGTCTCCTATAATTCACCCCTCCACTTT
TRBJ2-5,NA,TRBV24-1,NA,CATSDGGGGQETQYF,TGTGCCACCAGTGACGGTGGTGGGGGGCAAGAGACCCAGTACTTC
TRBJ2-7,many,TRBV5-1,NA,CASSPDSALFFEQYF,TGCGCCAGCAGCCCGGACAGCGCTCTCTTCTTCGAGCAGTACTTC
TRBJ1-1,many,TRBV3-1,NA,CASSQVEGGGFEAFF,TGTGCCAGCAGCCAAGTGGAGGGGGGAGGTTTTGAAGCTTTCTTT
TRBJ2-1,many,TRBV12-3/TRBV12-4,TRBD1,CASSPGQGGNEQFF,TGTGCCAGCAGTCCTGGACAGGGGGGCAATGAGCAGTTCTTC
TRBJ2-7,few,TRBV13,NA,CASSSGTSGEQYF,TGTGCCAGCAGTTCCGGGACGTCAGGCGAGCAGTACTTC
TRBJ2-4,many,TRBV28,NA,CASSSGVVPTRGNIQYF,TGTGCCAGCAGTTCTGGGGTCGTCCCCACGAGGGGAAACATTCAGTACTTC
TRBJ2-3,few,TRBV5-1,TRBD2,CASSTTGGGLPGEDTQYF,TGCGCCAGCAGCACGACGGGGGGGGGGCTCCCGGGGGAAGATACGCAGTATTTT
TRBJ2-7,many,TRBV12-3/TRBV12-4,TRBD2,CASSLISGAGYEQYF,TGTGCCAGCAGTTTGATTAGCGGGGCGGGCTACGAGCAGTACTTC
TRBJ1-1,many,TRBV3-1,NA,CASSQRTGITEAFF,TGTGCCAGCAGCCAGCGTACAGGAATCACTGAAGCTTTCTTT
TRBJ2-5,many,TRBV18,TRBD1,CASSPFDRGETQYF,TGTGCCAGCTCACCATTCGACAGGGGAGAGACCCAGTACTTC
TRBJ1-6,few,TRBV7-2,NA,CASRGTVTNSPLHF,TGTGCCAGCCGGGGGACGGTCACAAATTCACCCCTCCACTTT
TRBJ2-7,NA,TRBV7-2,NA,CASSSYLQGGEQYF,TGTGCCAGCAGCTCGTACTTACAGGGCGGCGAGCAGTACTTC
TRBJ1-1,many,TRBV5-1,NA,CASSPDALTEAFF,TGCGCCAGCAGCCCGGACGCTCTTACTGAAGCTTTCTTT
TRBJ1-1,NA,TRBV7-9,TRBD1,CASSRTDRALNTEAFF,TGTGCCAGCAGCCGCACCGACAGGGCTTTAAACACTGAAGCTTTCTTT
TRBJ1-2,few,TRBV7-9,NA,CASSLVGDFGYTF,TGTGCCAGCAGCCTAGTAGGAGATTTCGGCTACACCTTC
TRBJ1-1,many,TRBV4-1,NA,CASSYTTGTLNTEAFF,TGCGCCAGCAGCTACACCACCGGGACACTGAACACTGAAGCTTTCTTT
TRBJ2-5,many,TRBV7-8,TRBD1,CASSQHLGQEETQYF,TGTGCCAGCAGCCAGCACTTGGGACAGGAAGAGACCCAGTACTTC
TRBJ2-5,NA,TRBV7-9,TRBD2,CASSPPGGAETQYF,TGTGCCAGCAGCCCCCCGGGGGGGGCCGAGACCCAGTACTTC
TRBJ2-3,NA,TRBV29-1,NA,CSARRQAFADTQYF,TGCAGCGCCAGGAGGCAGGCCTTCGCAGATACGCAGTATTTT
TRBJ2-7,many,TRBV28,NA,CASSLLEQSSYEQYF,TGTGCCAGCAGTTTATTAGAACAGAGCTCCTACGAGCAGTACTTC
TRBJ2-7,NA,TRBV6-2/TRBV6-3,NA,CASSTRGGGIYEQYF,TGTGCCAGCAGTACCCGGGGAGGGGGCATCTACGAGCAGTACTTC
TRBJ1-3,few,TRBV6-1,NA,CASRSGDTGNTIYF,TGTGCCAGCAGGTCAGGGGATACTGGAAACACCATATATTTT
TRBJ2-5,few,TRBV5-1,TRBD1,CASSLTTLDRAGETQYF,TGCGCCAGCAGCCTGACCACGCTAGACAGGGCGGGAGAGACCCAGTACTTC
TRBJ2-7,many,TRBV7-9,TRBD1,CASSEGADRVGKQYF,TGTGCCAGCAGCGAAGGGGCTGACAGGGTGGGCAAGCAGTACTTC
TRBJ1-1,NA,TRBV29-1,NA,CSFTGWTEAFF,TGCAGCTTTACAGGGTGGACTGAAGCTTTCTTT
TRBJ1-1,NA,TRBV20-1,TRBD1,CSARAVGAGGAPEAFF,TGCAGTGCTAGAGCCGTCGGGGCAGGGGGCGCGCCTGAAGCTTTCTTT
TRBJ2-2,few,TRBV10-3,NA,CATHLGPNTGELFF,TGTGCCACACACCTGGGCCCGAACACCGGGGAGCTGTTTTTT